This T cell receptor beta chain was sequenced during a study of shared clonotypes between healthy human individuals. About the research overall: CD4 naive cells filled three plates per donor, CD4 memory three, CD8 naive two and CD8 memory one.

Findings and caveats of the study: Rarefaction showed that sequencing of sorted subsets was incomplete (despite large depth).

The CDR3 covers 16 residues. Per the germline V gene, CDR1 is SGHDT and CDR2 is YYEEEE. V lost 4 bases and J lost 0, with 17 bases in between. Turning to this clone: Its antigen remains unknown.

Here immunoSEQ multiplex PCR was the method, and the copy in TCRdb shows in-frame clones only, minus some. The sample contains approximately 840,000 clones, around 96% of which appear only once. Naive CD8 isolation took CD45RO-negative cells positively selected for CCR7 and excluded terminally differentiated effector memory CD45RA+ cells. Sequenced sample: naive CD8+ T cells sorted from blood. The rearrangement uses TRBV5-6 and TRBJ2-7; D is perhaps TRBD2 (7 bases). This TCR was sampled from a man aged 25-45 years in good health. CDR3 loop: CASSPERGASSYEQYF. In nucleotides, the CDR3 is TGTGCCAGCAGCCCCGAACGGGGGGCCTCCTCCTACGAGCAGTACTTC.